This T cell receptor (beta chain) was sequenced for a study of high-grade serous ovarian cancer treatment subgroups (dated by TCRdb to about 2021). For context, the study as a whole: On average, sequencing produced about 14,000 reads and about 7,600 unique TCR beta rearrangements for each sample. One primary tumor sample and two metastatic tumor samples were collected from each patient, for a total of around 99 samples. Of the approximately 30 patients in the cohort, around 10 had no residual disease after primary surgery (R0), around 10 were excellent NACT responders, and around 10 were poor NACT responders. The study profiled TCR beta repertoires in high-grade serous ovarian cancer patients grouped by complete gross resection or neoadjuvant chemotherapy response under a laparoscopic triage algorithm. General conclusions and limits of the study: TCR repertoire analyses focused on CDR3; CDR1 and CDR2 were not analyzed. Tumors from the same patient had repertoire similarity ranging from roughly 0.1 to 0.8, while tumors from different patients showed almost no similarity. Neoantigen level correlated positively with TCR clonal relatedness, and copy number variation and mutation load from whole-genome sequencing showed a positive trend with TCR clonal relatedness. Because bulk tumor TCR sequencing provided no spatial information, insight into HGSC tumor complexity and diversity was limited.

As for this clone: This clone's antigen is unknown. Base qualities are not provided; no much larger clone lies one nucleotide away.

Tumor samples were obtained before definitive surgery or chemotherapy. Genomic DNA extraction was performed by the MD Anderson Biospecimen Extraction Resource, and TCR sequencing was carried out by the MD Anderson Cancer Genomics Laboratory. The 75 to 100 tumor samples underwent high-throughput TCR profiling using ImmunoSEQ. The paper's data handling went like this. The repertoire diversity metrics included richness (unique productive sequences), clonality, evenness and relatedness, and the Bhattacharyya coefficient was used to measure similarity between samples. Conclusions stayed consistent in a sensitivity analysis that left out TCRs with fewer than two reads. TCRdb mirrors the immuneACCESS table, restricted to in-frame sequences. Some clones are absent from its copies; in checked studies, under half trace to an unresolved V gene, and the reason for the others is unknown. V and J calls and clone size are given by that table; D and trimming were obtained from the DNA. Counted in this sample were approximately 5,000 clones; about 66% of them appeared once. 11% to 15% of the sample rests with the top ten.

V lost 0 bases and J lost 5 bases; the stretch between them is 14 bases long. For CDR1 and CDR2, the germline V gene (reference sequence) lists LNHDA and SQIVND. Its CDR3 holds 16 amino acids, cysteine through phenylalanine. The retained sequence is limited to the CDR3, 48 bases, with the frame set at the first base. The V and J segments used are TRBV19 and TRBJ2-4; too little of a D gene remains to name it. Material for sequencing was tumor tissue. This TCR was recovered from a human donor with high-grade serous ovarian cancer. For the CDR3, the sequence is CASSIDQAPAQNIQYF. The nucleotide sequence is given as TGTGCCAGTAGTATAGATCAGGCCCCAGCGCAAAACATTCAGTACTTC.